The 7 T cell receptor beta chains below come from one sample, sequenced in a study of T cells in Graves' hyperthyroidism and ophthalmopathy. The investigators amplified TCR beta CDR3 regions from RNA transcripts. TCR CDR3 underwent first-round RT-PCR with the HTBI primer set. A single record per CDR3 protein comes from TCRdb applying MiXCR to the multiplex PCR reads. Here the sample spans 500,000 to 650,000 distinct CDR3 sequences, roughly 17% being singletons. Sequenced input: blood. Receptors originate from a woman between 18 and 30 years old with Graves' ophthalmopathy.

Concerning this clonotype itself: This may be a read error: a much more frequent sequence differs by one nucleotide. The rearrangement joins TRBV28 to TRBJ1-5, with D tentatively TRBD1 (5 bases). The V and J ends lost 6 bases and 10 bases respectively, with 16 bases between them. CDR1 MDHEN and CDR2 SYDVKM come from the germline V gene. The CDR3 runs to 13 residues. CDR3 residues: CASSARGFQPQHF. The CDR3 DNA follows: TGTGCCAGCAGCGCCCGGGGCTTCCAACCCCAGCATTTT.

This clonotype was observed many times. The chain combines TRBV5-1 with TRBJ1-1; D remains unclear. The CDR3 is 15 amino acids. V lost 0 bases and J 0 bases, leaving 9 bases between the germline ends. Germline assignment: CDR1 SGHRS and CDR2 YFSETQ. The CDR3 DNA reads as TGCGCCAGCAGCTTGGACCAGGAGCTGAACACTGAAGCTTTCTTT. Translated: CASSLDQELNTEAFF.

There are many counts of this clonotype. The chain joins TRBV5-1 to TRBJ1-2; D not certain. V was pared by 0 bases and J by 2 bases, with 5 bases between. This CDR3 has 13 residues. The germline V gene has CDR1 SGHRS and CDR2 YFSETQ. The CDR3 here is CASSLGGNYGYTF. For the CDR3, the DNA is TGCGCCAGCAGCTTGGGAGGGAACTATGGCTACACCTTC.

This clonotype has at least ten counts. CDR3 coding DNA: TGTGCCTGGAGGTGGGGGGGCACAGATACGCAGTATTTT. Protein sequence: CAWRWGGTDTQYF. The chain has TRBV30 and TRBJ2-3; D perhaps matches TRBD2 (6 bases). Trimming took 3 bases from V and 1 from J, leaving 8 bases between them. CDR3 length equals 13 residues. From germline, CDR1 is GTSNPN and CDR2 SVGIG (reference sequence).

This clonotype was detected a few times. The rearrangement links TRBV9 to TRBJ1-2; D uncertain. The CDR3 is 14 amino acids. Germline lookup yields CDR1 SGDLS and CDR2 YYNGEE. V was pared by 4 bases and J by 7 bases, with 17 bases between. The CDR3 bases are TGTGCCAGCAGCACGGGGTTTGATTGGGCTGGCTACACCTTC. This sequence encodes CASSTGFDWAGYTF.

This clonotype was recorded at least ten times. V and J are TRBV7-2 and TRBJ2-5; D ambiguous. V shed 1 base and J shed 1 base, with 10 bases lying between them. The CDR3 is 15 residues long. Per the germline V gene, CDR1 is SGHTA and CDR2 is FQGNSA. CDR3 region: CASSLVPRAQETQYF. DNA for the CDR3: TGTGCCAGCAGCTTAGTCCCCCGGGCCCAAGAGACCCAGTACTTC.

This clonotype has a handful of counts. This rearrangement joins TRBV29-1 to TRBJ2-7; D unresolved. V was shortened by 7 bases and J by 0 bases, with 13 bases between the two germline ends. The CDR3 runs 13 residues. Germline CDR1 SQVTM, CDR2 ANQGSEA. CDR3 sequence: CSAWTESSYEQYF. CDR3 sequence (DNA): TGCAGCGCATGGACGGAGAGCTCCTACGAGCAGTACTTC.